This T cell receptor beta chain was identified in a study of shared clonotypes between healthy human individuals. In germline, CDR1 is PRHDT, CDR2 FYEKMQ (reference sequence). V shed 6 bases, J shed 5 bases, and the junction held 10 bases outside the gene matches. The CDR3 is made up of 16 amino acids. CD4+ cells yielded CD45RA+ naive and CD45RA-negative memory subsets. TCRdb keeps only in-frame clones here, not all; method: immunoSEQ multiplex PCR. The sample records roughly 2.5 million clones, approximately 94% being singletons. The chain combines TRBV13 with TRBJ2-7, with 13 bases matching TRBD2. This clonotype was sampled from a man aged 18-30 years in good health. The source material was naive CD4+ T cells sorted from blood. Sample subset: CD45RA+ positively selected. The CDR3 DNA reads as TGTGCCAGCAGTTTACCGGGACTAGCGGGGTTTAACGAGCAGTACTTC. Translating it yields CASSLPGLAGFNEQYF.